These T cell receptor beta chains were read from a single sample in a study of blood T cell repertoires in COVID-19. Some clones are missing from TCRdb's copy, which holds only in-frame ones; the method was immunoSEQ multiplex PCR. The sample has fewer than 350,000 clones, around 84% seen once; the top ten hold approximately 1.9%. Sequencing input: PBMCs or T cells enriched from blood (not recorded which). These receptors were collected from a woman aged 30 to 39 who had been exposed to COVID-19. Each CDR3 is given with its conserved first and last residue. A D gene is named only where the DNA matches it firmly. Part of the rows lack a size; the others show once, few, many or a class for expanded clones.

V	J	D	size	CDR3	DNA
TRBV11-1	TRBJ1-1	TRBD1	-	CASSPGQNMNTEAFF	TGTGCCAGCAGCCCGGGACAGAACATGAACACTGAAGCTTTCTTT
TRBV24-1	TRBJ2-5	-	-	CATSDLQTAAETQYF	TGTGCCACCAGTGATTTGCAAACTGCGGCAGAGACCCAGTACTTC
TRBV27	TRBJ1-6	-	-	CASSLGDRRNSPLHF	TGTGCCAGCAGTTTAGGAGACCGTCGTAATTCACCCCTCCACTTT
TRBV19	TRBJ1-1	TRBD1	-	CASSGPTGVFTEAFF	TGTGCCAGTAGTGGCCCGACAGGGGTATTCACTGAAGCTTTCTTT
TRBV5-1	TRBJ2-7	TRBD1	-	CASARTGNFHEQYF	TGCGCCAGCGCACGGACAGGGAACTTCCACGAGCAGTACTTC
TRBV30	TRBJ1-1	TRBD1	-	CAWEGQGGTEAFF	TGTGCCTGGGAAGGACAGGGAGGAACTGAAGCTTTCTTT
TRBV19	TRBJ2-5	-	few	CASSLMFGETQYF	TGTGCCAGTAGTCTTATGTTCGGTGAGACCCAGTACTTC
TRBV4-2	TRBJ2-7	TRBD2	-	CASSQERELAGDYEQYF	TGTGCCAGCAGCCAAGAGCGCGAGCTAGCGGGAGACTACGAGCAGTACTTC
TRBV2	TRBJ2-7	-	-	CASSDRRGGTSYEQYF	TGTGCCAGCAGTGATAGACGGGGCGGGACGTCCTACGAGCAGTACTTC
TRBV5-4	TRBJ2-2	TRBD2	many	CASRAGLAGGNTGELFF	TGTGCCAGCAGGGCCGGACTAGCGGGGGGTAACACCGGGGAGCTGTTTTTT
TRBV6-5	TRBJ1-1	-	-	CASSPGGYMNTEAFF	TGTGCCAGCTCCCCCGGGGGGTACATGAACACTGAAGCTTTCTTT
TRBV5-4	TRBJ2-3	-	-	CASSLSLARRPRGTDTQYF	TGTGCCAGCAGCTTGTCCCTAGCGAGAAGACCTAGAGGCACAGATACGCAGTATTTT
TRBV15	TRBJ2-5	TRBD1	-	CATSRRRTGVGETQYF	TGTGCCACCAGCAGACGACGAACAGGGGTTGGCGAGACCCAGTACTTC
TRBV5-1	TRBJ2-1	TRBD2	-	CASSKRALAGGMSSYNEQFF	TGCGCCAGCAGCAAAAGAGCACTAGCGGGGGGGATGAGCTCCTACAATGAGCAGTTCTTC
TRBV7-3	TRBJ2-1	-	-	CASSLNQGLFNEQFF	TGTGCCAGCAGCTTAAATCAGGGGCTCTTCAATGAGCAGTTCTTC
TRBV9	TRBJ1-2	-	-	CASSVGNSYGYTF	TGTGCCAGCAGCGTCGGGAACAGCTATGGCTACACCTTC
TRBV27	TRBJ2-7	-	-	CASSRGHNYEQYF	TGTGCCAGCAGTAGGGGCCATAACTACGAGCAGTACTTC
TRBV9	TRBJ1-3	-	-	CASSVKGQSLSGNTIYF	TGTGCCAGCAGCGTAAAAGGACAGTCCCTCTCTGGAAACACCATATATTTT
TRBV27	TRBJ1-6	-	-	CASSFPGSNSPLHF	TGTGCCAGCAGTTTTCCCGGGAGTAATTCACCCCTCCACTTT
TRBV3-1/TRBV3-2	TRBJ2-1	-	few	CASSQDDFNEQFF	TGTGCCAGCAGCCAAGATGACTTCAATGAGCAGTTCTTC
TRBV7-3	TRBJ2-3	TRBD1	-	CASSLLGQGADTQYF	TGTGCCAGCAGCTTATTAGGACAGGGGGCAGATACGCAGTATTTT
TRBV29-1	TRBJ1-4	TRBD1	-	CSVDRAGGRSEKLFF	TGCAGCGTTGATCGGGCAGGGGGAAGGAGTGAAAAACTGTTTTTT
TRBV2	TRBJ2-1	TRBD2	-	CASSETGGEGYEQFF	TGTGCCAGCAGTGAGACGGGGGGAGAGGGCTATGAGCAGTTCTTC
TRBV7-8	TRBJ1-2	-	-	CASSPTGYYGYTF	TGTGCCAGCAGCCCAACAGGGTACTATGGCTACACCTTC
TRBV27	TRBJ2-7	TRBD1	-	CASSPRQGYEQYF	TGTGCCAGCAGTCCCCGACAGGGCTACGAGCAGTACTTC
TRBV2	TRBJ1-1	-	-	CATRGRGREDLFF	TGTGCCACCCGCGGGAGGGGGAGGGAGGACCTCTTCTTT
TRBV21-1	TRBJ1-5	-	-	CASSRMTGGQPQHF	TGTGCCAGCAGCAGAATGACAGGGGGGCAGCCCCAGCATTTT
TRBV6-2/TRBV6-3	TRBJ1-1	-	-	CASSYSPGRVVEGTEAFF	TGTGCCAGCAGTTACTCACCCGGGCGTGTGGTGGAGGGCACTGAAGCTTTCTTT
TRBV6-4	TRBJ2-7	-	-	CASSDSREQYF	TGTGCCAGCAGTGACTCGAGGGAGCAGTACTTC
TRBV6-6	TRBJ2-2	TRBD2	-	CASSPPGLAGWNTGELFF	TGTGCCAGCAGTCCTCCGGGACTAGCGGGATGGAACACCGGGGAGCTGTTTTTT
TRBV24-1	TRBJ1-4	-	-	CATSDRTNEKLFF	TGTGCCACCAGCGACAGGACTAATGAAAAACTGTTTTTT
TRBV11-1	TRBJ2-7	TRBD1	-	CASSRTGVGEQYF	TGTGCCAGCAGCAGGACAGGGGTTGGCGAGCAGTACTTC
TRBV4-1	TRBJ2-1	-	once	CASSQERRTRYNEQFF	TGCGCCAGCAGCCAAGAAAGACGGACAAGATACAATGAGCAGTTCTTC
TRBV6-2/TRBV6-3	TRBJ1-1	-	-	CASSGAHTEAFF	TGTGCCAGCAGCGGGGCCCACACTGAAGCTTTCTTT
TRBV5-4	TRBJ1-2	-	-	CASSQRVTNYGYTF	TGTGCCAGCAGTCAGCGAGTTACTAACTATGGCTACACCTTC
TRBV7-3	TRBJ2-1	TRBD1	once	CASSYRDRGSSEQFF	TGTGCCAGCAGCTACCGGGACAGGGGATCGAGTGAGCAGTTCTTC
TRBV4-2	TRBJ2-7	TRBD1	-	CASSPGQGAYEQYF	TGTGCCAGCAGCCCAGGACAGGGGGCCTACGAGCAGTACTTC
TRBV3-1/TRBV3-2	TRBJ1-4	-	-	CASSQTGGTNEKLFF	TGTGCCAGCAGCCAAACTGGAGGGACTAATGAAAAACTGTTTTTT
TRBV19	TRBJ2-6	TRBD2	-	CASSFLGRVRSGANVLTF	TGTGCCAGTAGTTTTCTTGGGAGGGTCCGATCTGGGGCCAACGTCCTGACTTTC
TRBV9	TRBJ2-5	-	-	CASSASTGDMDKAQYF	TGTGCCAGCAGCGCGTCGACAGGAGATATGGACAAGGCCCAGTACTTC
TRBV28	TRBJ1-5	TRBD1	-	CASIGTGVNQPQHF	TGTGCCAGCATTGGGACAGGGGTAAATCAGCCCCAGCATTTT